The 26 T cell receptor beta chains given below trace back to one sample, sequenced in a study of CXCR3-negative and CXCR3-positive naive CD8 T cells. The antigens these receptors bind are not known. The study made its TRB cDNA libraries by 5' RACE, adding UMI labels. TCRdb re-called the 5' RACE reads, yielding one record per CDR3 amino acid sequence without DNA. This sample lists approximately 59,000 distinct CDR3 sequences; its ten largest clones have about 0.7%. General study results and limits: Hydrophobicity was higher for TRB CDR3s found in CXCR3-positive naive cells than in CXCR3-negative naive cells.

Sequencing used naive CXCR3+ CD8+ T cells from blood. The subset is: CD45RO-CCR7+CD27+CD95- naive CD8+ T cells expressing CXCR3 (TNR3+). These receptors were obtained from a human donor in good health. Some clones in this sample may be carry-over from other donors' samples.

The genes are TRBV7-2 and TRBJ2-7; the D call of TRBD1 rests on TCRdb alone, since no DNA is present to check it. The V gene's germline CDR1 is SGHTA and CDR2 FQGNSA. CDR3 length: 15 residues. The CDR3 sequence: CASSPSSGQAYEQYF.

The chain's CDR3 is CSASFTGDEKLFF. This sequence joins TRBV20-1 and TRBJ1-4. Germline V gene sequence: CDR1 DFQATT, CDR2 SNEGSKA (reference sequence). The CDR3 extends over 13 amino acids.

The CDR3 region is CASSENPTSIQYF. The chain couples TRBV10-2 to TRBJ2-4. Germline assignment: CDR1 WSHSY and CDR2 SAAADI. CDR3 length equals 13 residues.

The V call is TRBV5-5, the J call TRBJ2-7; TCRdb returns TRBD1, unconfirmable since there is no DNA. The CDR3 totals 14 residues. Germline CDR1 reads SGHKS; CDR2 reads YYEKEE (reference sequence). CDR3 region: CASSADRILYEQYF.

The gene calls are TRBV21-1 and TRBJ2-7. TRBV21-1 is classified as a pseudogene. The CDR3 is made up of 14 amino acids. The CDR3 sequence is CASRYSRPIYEQYF.

This rearrangement joins TRBV14 to TRBJ2-5; TCRdb indicates TRBD1, and absent DNA this call remains unverified. The CDR3 runs to 16 residues. Germline CDR1 and CDR2: SGHDN and FVKESK. The CDR3 spells CASSRRDRGTWETQYF.

The chain has TRBV27 and TRBJ1-5. CDR1 MNHEY and CDR2 SMNVEV come from the germline V gene (reference sequence). CDR3 length equals 17 residues. The CDR3 loop reads CASSLWGGRFSNQPQHF.

The chain uses TRBV19 and TRBJ2-1; TCRdb gives TRBD1 as the D gene, but with no DNA this cannot be confirmed. CDR1 is LNHDA and CDR2 is SQIVND in the germline V gene (reference sequence). This CDR3 has 15 amino acids. The CDR3 spells CASSIASGGYNEQFF.

This chain joins TRBV29-1 and TRBJ2-3; the TCRdb D gene call, TRBD2, has no DNA to confirm it. CDR3 length: 17 residues. CDR1 is SQVTM, CDR2 ANQGSEA, per germline. CDR3 sequence reads: CSVKGGLAGPNTDTQYF.

This rearrangement joins TRBV18 to TRBJ2-4; TCRdb's D call, TRBD2, is unchecked because there is no DNA. CDR3 length: 16 residues. Germline assignment: CDR1 KGHSH and CDR2 LQKENI. This chain's CDR3 is CASSPGLAGEKNIQYF.

This chain uses TRBV29-1 with TRBJ2-5; TCRdb calls TRBD1, which cannot be checked without DNA. The CDR3 is made up of 15 amino acids. Per germline, CDR1 SQVTM and CDR2 ANQGSEA. This CDR3 is CSASSGTAYQETQYF.

The chain couples TRBV5-5 to TRBJ2-7; TCRdb names TRBD1, which stays unverified in the absence of DNA. This CDR3 is 15 amino acids long. Germline V CDR1 and CDR2: SGHKS, YYEKEE (reference sequence). The CDR3 region is CASSWTGTETYEQYF.

Judged by frequency, this clonotype is medium-sized. The V gene is TRBV7-7, the J gene TRBJ2-1; TCRdb calls TRBD2, which cannot be checked without DNA. There are 16 residues in the CDR3. Germline CDR1 and CDR2: SSHAT and FNYEAQ (reference sequence). The chain's CDR3 is CASSPRLAGGNNEQFF.

This chain connects TRBV20-1 to TRBJ2-7. The CDR3 consists of 13 residues. CDR1 and CDR2 (germline): DFQATT, SNEGSKA (reference sequence). This CDR3 is CSARERTSYEQYF.

This chain links TRBV12-3 or TRBV12-4 with TRBJ2-7; TCRdb designates TRBD1, a call that cannot be tested without DNA. This CDR3 comprises 12 residues. CDR3 sequence: CASSYRVHEQYF.

The V gene is TRBV20-1, the J gene TRBJ1-2; TCRdb's D gene call, TRBD1, goes unchecked for lack of DNA. This CDR3 contains 15 residues. Germline loops: CDR1 DFQATT, CDR2 SNEGSKA (reference sequence). The CDR3: CSAILRTGTVYGYTF.

The genes are TRBV7-2 and TRBJ2-7; with no DNA, the TCRdb D assignment of TRBD1 cannot be verified. The CDR3 runs 13 residues. CDR1 and CDR2 from the germline V gene are SGHTA and FQGNSA. The CDR3: CASSPPPDYEQYF.

This chain links TRBV7-9 with TRBJ2-7. Germline V gene data show CDR1 as SEHNR and CDR2 as FQNEAQ (reference sequence). The CDR3 has 12 residues. CDR3 sequence: CASSASVYEQYF.

The gene calls are TRBV7-8 and TRBJ2-3; TCRdb indicates TRBD1, and absent DNA this call remains unverified. Germline assignment: CDR1 SGHVS and CDR2 FQNEAQ. The CDR3 consists of 20 residues. The CDR3 sequence: CASSLPSTGDSPIETDTQYF.

V is TRBV20-1 and J is TRBJ2-7. This CDR3 spans 13 amino acids. Germline V gene data show CDR1 as DFQATT and CDR2 as SNEGSKA (reference sequence). This CDR3 is CSADLDRSYEQYF.

The chain uses TRBV4-1 and TRBJ2-3. The CDR3 totals 16 residues. Germline CDR1 MGHRA, CDR2 YSYEKL. CDR3 in amino acids: CASSQRTRTPTDTQYF.

The chain's CDR3 is CASSPLPVILRALPYEQYF. V gene TRBV28 combines with J gene TRBJ2-7; TCRdb outputs TRBD2, but without DNA this stays unchecked. Germline CDR1 MDHEN, CDR2 SYDVKM. CDR3 length: 19 amino acids.

The J gene is TRBJ1-2, the V gene TRBV6-2 or TRBV6-3; TCRdb indicates TRBD1, and absent DNA this call remains unverified. This CDR3 is 15 amino acids long. The germline gives CDR1 MNHEY, CDR2 SVGEGT. This CDR3 reads CASSYSSGDSYGYTF.

This chain connects TRBV10-3 to TRBJ2-1; the D gene TCRdb calls, TRBD2, cannot be checked with no DNA. Germline V CDR1 and CDR2: ENHRY, SYGVKD. This CDR3 comprises 14 residues. The CDR3: CAITPGGGYNEQFF.

V usage is TRBV7-9 and J usage is TRBJ2-7; lacking DNA, the TRBD1 call made by TCRdb goes unchecked. The CDR3 runs 15 residues. From germline, CDR1 is SEHNR and CDR2 FQNEAQ (reference sequence). The CDR3: CASSFQQGPVYEQYF.

The chain carries TRBV11-2 and TRBJ2-7; TCRdb's assignment of TRBD1 cannot be checked, as there is no DNA. This CDR3 region has 16 residues. Germline CDR1 is SGHAT and CDR2 is FQNNGV. The chain's CDR3 is CASTLRWGSNSYEQYF.